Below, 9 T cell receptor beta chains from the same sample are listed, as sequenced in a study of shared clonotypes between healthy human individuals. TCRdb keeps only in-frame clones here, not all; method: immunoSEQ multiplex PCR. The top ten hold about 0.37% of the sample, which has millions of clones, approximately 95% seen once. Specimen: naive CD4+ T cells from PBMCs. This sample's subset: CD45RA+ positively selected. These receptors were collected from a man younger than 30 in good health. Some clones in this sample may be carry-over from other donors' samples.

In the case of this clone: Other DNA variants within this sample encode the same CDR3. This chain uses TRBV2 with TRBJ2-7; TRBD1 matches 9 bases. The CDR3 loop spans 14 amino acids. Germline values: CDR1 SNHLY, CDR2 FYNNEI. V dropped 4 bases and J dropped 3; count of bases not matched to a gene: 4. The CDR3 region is CASSAQGQGYEQYF. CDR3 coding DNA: TGTGCCAGCAGTGCCCAGGGACAGGGCTACGAGCAGTACTTC.

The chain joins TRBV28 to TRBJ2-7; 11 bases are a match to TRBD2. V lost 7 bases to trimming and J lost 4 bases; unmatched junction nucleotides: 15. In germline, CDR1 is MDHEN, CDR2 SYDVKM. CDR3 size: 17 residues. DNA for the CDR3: TGTGCCAGCACCAGAAACCTAGCGGGAGGCCGGTCTTACGAGCAGTACTTC. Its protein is CASTRNLAGGRSYEQYF. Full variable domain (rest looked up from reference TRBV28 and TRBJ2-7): DVKVTQSSRYLVKRTGEKVFLECVQDMDHENMFWYRQDPGLGLRLIYFSYDVKMKEKGDIPEGYSVSREKKERFSLILESASTNQTSMYLCASTRNLAGGRSYEQYFGPGTRLTVT.

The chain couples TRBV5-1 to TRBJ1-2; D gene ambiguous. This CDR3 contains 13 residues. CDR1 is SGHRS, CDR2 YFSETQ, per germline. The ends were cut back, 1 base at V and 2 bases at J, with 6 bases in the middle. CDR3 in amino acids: CASSLKGNYGYTF. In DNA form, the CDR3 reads TGCGCCAGCAGCTTGAAGGGAAACTATGGCTACACCTTC.

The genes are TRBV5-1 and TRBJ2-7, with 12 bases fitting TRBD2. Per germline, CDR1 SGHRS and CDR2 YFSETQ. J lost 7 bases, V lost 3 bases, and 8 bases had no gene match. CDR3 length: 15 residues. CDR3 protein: CASSSMTSGSDEQYF. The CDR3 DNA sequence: TGCGCCAGCAGCTCGATGACTAGCGGGAGTGATGAGCAGTACTTC.

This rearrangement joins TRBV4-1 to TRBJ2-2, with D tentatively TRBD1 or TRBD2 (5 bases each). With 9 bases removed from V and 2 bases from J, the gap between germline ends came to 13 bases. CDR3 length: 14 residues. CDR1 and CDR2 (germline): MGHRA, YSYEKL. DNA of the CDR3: TGCGCCAGTAGTAGTGGGGGTAACACCGGGGAGCTGTTTTTT. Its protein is CASSSGGNTGELFF.

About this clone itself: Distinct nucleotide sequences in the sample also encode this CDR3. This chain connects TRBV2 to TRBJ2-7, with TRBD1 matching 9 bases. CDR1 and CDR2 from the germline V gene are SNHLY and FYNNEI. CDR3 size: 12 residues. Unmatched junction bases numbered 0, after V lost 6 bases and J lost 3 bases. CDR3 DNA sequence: TGTGCCAGCAGGGGACAGGGCTACGAGCAGTACTTC. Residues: CASRGQGYEQYF. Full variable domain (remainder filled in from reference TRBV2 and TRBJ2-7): EPEVTQTPSHQVTQMGQEVILRCVPISNHLYFYWYRQILGQKVEFLVSFYNNEISEKSEIFDDQFSVERPDGSNFTLKIRSTKLEDSAMYFCASRGQGYEQYFGPGTRLTVT.

CDR3 residues: CASRIQAGGPDTQYF. DNA for the CDR3: TGTGCCAGCAGGATTCAGGCGGGAGGGCCAGATACGCAGTATTTT. The chain joins TRBV27 to TRBJ2-3; TRBD2 matches 9 bases. Germline CDR1 MNHEY, CDR2 SMNVEV (reference sequence). This CDR3 is 15 amino acids long. V lost 6 bases, J lost 4 bases, and 8 bases stayed unmatched.

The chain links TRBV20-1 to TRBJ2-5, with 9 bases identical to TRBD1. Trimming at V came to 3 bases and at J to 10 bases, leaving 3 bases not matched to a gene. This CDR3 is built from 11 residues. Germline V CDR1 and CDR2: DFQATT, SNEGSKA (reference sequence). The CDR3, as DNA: TGCAGTGCTAGCGCGACAGGGGGCCAGTACTTC. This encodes CSASATGGQYF.

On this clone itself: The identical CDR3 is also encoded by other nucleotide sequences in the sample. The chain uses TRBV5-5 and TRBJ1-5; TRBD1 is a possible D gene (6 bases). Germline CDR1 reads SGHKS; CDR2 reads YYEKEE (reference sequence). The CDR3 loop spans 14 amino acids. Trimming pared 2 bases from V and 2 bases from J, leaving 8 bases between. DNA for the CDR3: TGTGCCAGCAGCTTACAGGGTGGCAATCAGCCCCAGCATTTT. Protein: CASSLQGGNQPQHF.